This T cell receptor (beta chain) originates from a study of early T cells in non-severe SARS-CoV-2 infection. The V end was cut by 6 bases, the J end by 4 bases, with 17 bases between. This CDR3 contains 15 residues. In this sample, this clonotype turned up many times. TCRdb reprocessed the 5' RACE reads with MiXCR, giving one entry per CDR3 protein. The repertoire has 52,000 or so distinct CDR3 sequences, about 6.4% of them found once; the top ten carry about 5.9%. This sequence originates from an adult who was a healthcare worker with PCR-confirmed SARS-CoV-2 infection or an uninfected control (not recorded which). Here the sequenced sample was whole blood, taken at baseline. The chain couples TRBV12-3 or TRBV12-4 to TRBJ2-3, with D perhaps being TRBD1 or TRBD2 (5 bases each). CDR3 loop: CASSSRDAAADTQYF. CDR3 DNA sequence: TGTGCCAGCAGCTCCCGGGACGCGGCCGCAGATACGCAGTATTTT.